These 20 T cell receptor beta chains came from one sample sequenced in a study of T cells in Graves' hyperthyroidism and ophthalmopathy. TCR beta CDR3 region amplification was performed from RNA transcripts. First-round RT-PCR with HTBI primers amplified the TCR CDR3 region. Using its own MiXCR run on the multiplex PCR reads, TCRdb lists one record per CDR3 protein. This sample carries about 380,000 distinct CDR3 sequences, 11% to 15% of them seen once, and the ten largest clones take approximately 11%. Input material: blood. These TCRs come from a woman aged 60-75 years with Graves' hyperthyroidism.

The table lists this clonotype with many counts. This CDR3 reads CAWSGNARSGAYNSPLHF. CDR3 nucleotides: TGTGCCTGGAGTGGCAACGCCCGGTCGGGGGCCTATAATTCACCCCTCCACTTT. J is TRBJ1-6 and V is TRBV30, with D possibly matching TRBD1 (5 bases). CDR1 is GTSNPN and CDR2 is SVGIG in the germline V gene (reference sequence). This CDR3 has 18 amino acids. Trimming stripped 1 base from V and 2 bases from J, with 18 bases between.

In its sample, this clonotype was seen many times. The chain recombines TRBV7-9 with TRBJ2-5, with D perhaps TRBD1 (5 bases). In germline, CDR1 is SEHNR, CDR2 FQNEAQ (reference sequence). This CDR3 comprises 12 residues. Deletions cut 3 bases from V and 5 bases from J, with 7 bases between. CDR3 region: CASSFDSETQYF. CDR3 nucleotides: TGTGCCAGCAGCTTTGACAGCGAGACCCAGTACTTC.

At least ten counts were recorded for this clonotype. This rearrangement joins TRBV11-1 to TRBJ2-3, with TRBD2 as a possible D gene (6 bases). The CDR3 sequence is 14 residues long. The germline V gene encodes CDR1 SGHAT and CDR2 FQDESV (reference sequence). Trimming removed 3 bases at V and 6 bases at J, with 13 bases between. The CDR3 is CASSLGTPSDTQYF. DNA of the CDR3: TGTGCCAGCAGCTTGGGGACTCCCTCGGATACGCAGTATTTT.

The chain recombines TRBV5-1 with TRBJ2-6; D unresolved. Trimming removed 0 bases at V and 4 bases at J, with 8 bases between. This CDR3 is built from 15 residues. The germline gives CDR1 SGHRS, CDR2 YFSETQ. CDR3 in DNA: TGCGCCAGCAGCTTGGACCCTGGGGGGGCCAACGTCCTGACTTTC. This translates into CASSLDPGGANVLTF.

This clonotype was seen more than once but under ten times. The CDR3 DNA reads TGTGCCAGTAGTATATTGTGGGGTTCGGGGACTGAAGCTTTCTTT. Translated, it gives CASSILWGSGTEAFF. The chain joins TRBV19 to TRBJ1-1; D gene unclear. The germline V gene has CDR1 LNHDA and CDR2 SQIVND (reference sequence). Trimming removed 2 bases at V and 5 bases at J, with 15 bases between. The CDR3 covers 15 residues.

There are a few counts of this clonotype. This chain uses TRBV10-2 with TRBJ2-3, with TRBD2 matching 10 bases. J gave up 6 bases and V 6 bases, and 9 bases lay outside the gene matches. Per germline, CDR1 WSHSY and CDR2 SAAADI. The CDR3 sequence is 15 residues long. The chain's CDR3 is CASRPSGSRQDTQYF. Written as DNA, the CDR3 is TGCGCCAGCAGACCTAGCGGGAGCCGACAGGATACGCAGTATTTT.

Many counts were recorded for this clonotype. The CDR3 sequence is CASSPSYGTQYF. As DNA, the CDR3 is TGTGCCAGCAGCCCCTCGTATGGGACGCAGTATTTT. This sequence joins TRBV7-9 and TRBJ2-3, with D unclear. CDR1 and CDR2 from the germline V gene are SEHNR and FQNEAQ (reference sequence). V lost 5 bases to trimming and J lost 9 bases, with 12 bases between them. The length of the CDR3 is 12 residues.

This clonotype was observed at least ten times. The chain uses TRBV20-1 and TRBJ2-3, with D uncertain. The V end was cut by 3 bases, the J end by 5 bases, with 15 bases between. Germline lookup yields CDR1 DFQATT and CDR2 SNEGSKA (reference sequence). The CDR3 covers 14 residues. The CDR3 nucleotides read TGCAGTGCTAGGCTTGGATTCGAGCAAGATACGCAGTATTTT. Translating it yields CSARLGFEQDTQYF.

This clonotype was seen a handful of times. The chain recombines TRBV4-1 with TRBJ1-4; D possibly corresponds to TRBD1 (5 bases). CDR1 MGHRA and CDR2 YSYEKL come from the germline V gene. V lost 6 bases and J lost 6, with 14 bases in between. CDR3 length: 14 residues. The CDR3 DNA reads TGCGCCAGCAGTCTAGCCGGGACTGATGAAAAACTGTTTTTT. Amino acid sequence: CASSLAGTDEKLFF.

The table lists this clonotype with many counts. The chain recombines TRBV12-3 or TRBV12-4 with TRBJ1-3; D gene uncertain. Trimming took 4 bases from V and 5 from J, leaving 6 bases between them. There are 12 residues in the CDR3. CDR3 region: CASSSQRNTIYF. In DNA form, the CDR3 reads TGTGCCAGCAGTTCCCAGCGAAACACCATATATTTT.

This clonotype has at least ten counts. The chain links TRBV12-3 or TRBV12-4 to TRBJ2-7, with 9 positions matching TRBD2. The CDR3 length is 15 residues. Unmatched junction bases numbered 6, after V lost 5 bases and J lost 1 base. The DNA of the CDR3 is TGTGCCAGCAGTCGTACTAGCGGGCTATCCTACGAGCAGTACTTC. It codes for CASSRTSGLSYEQYF.

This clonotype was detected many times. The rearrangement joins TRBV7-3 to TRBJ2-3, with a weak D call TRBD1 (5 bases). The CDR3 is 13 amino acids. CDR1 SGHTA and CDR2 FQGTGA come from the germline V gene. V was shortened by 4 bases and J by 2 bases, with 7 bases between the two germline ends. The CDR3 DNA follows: TGTGCCAGCAGCTCGACAGACACAGATACGCAGTATTTT. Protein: CASSSTDTDTQYF.

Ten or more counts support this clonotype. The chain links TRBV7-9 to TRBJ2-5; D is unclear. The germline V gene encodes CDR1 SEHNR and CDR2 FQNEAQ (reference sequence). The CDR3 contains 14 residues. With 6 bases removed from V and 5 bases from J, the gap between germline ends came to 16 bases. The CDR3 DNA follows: TGTGCCAGCAGTCCCAGCCTACTTCAGGAGACCCAGTACTTC. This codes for CASSPSLLQETQYF.

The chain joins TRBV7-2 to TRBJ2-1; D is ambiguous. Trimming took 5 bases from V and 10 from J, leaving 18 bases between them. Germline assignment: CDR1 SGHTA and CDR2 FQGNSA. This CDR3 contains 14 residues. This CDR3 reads CASSQGGGSREQFF. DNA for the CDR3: TGTGCCAGCAGCCAAGGTGGCGGCTCTCGGGAGCAGTTCTTC.

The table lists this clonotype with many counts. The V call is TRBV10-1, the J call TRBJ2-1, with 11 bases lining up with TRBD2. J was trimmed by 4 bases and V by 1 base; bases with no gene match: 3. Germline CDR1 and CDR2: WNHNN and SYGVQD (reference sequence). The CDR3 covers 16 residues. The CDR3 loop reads CASSEWSSGRYNEQFF. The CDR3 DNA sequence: TGCGCCAGCAGTGAGTGGTCTAGCGGGAGGTACAATGAGCAGTTCTTC.

CDR3 DNA: TGTGCCACCAGTGATTTTACTAGCGGCGCCTACAATGAGCAGTTCTTC. This gives the protein CATSDFTSGAYNEQFF. The chain combines TRBV24-1 with TRBJ2-1; the match to TRBD2 covers 8 bases. The trim removed 1 base at V and 2 bases at J, leaving 3 bases unmatched. Germline CDR1 is KGHDR and CDR2 is SFDVKD. This CDR3 is built from 16 residues.

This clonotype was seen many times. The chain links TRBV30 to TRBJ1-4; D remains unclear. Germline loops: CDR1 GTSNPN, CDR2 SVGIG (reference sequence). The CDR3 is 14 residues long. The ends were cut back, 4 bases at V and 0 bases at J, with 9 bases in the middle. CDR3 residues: CAWNGGPTNEKLFF. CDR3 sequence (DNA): TGTGCCTGGAATGGAGGGCCAACTAATGAAAAACTGTTTTTT.

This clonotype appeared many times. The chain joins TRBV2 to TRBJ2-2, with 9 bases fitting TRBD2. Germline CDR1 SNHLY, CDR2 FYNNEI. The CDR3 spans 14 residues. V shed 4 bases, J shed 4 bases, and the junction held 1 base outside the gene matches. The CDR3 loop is CASSGAGGTGELFF. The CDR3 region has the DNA TGTGCCAGCAGTGGAGCGGGGGGCACCGGGGAGCTGTTTTTT.

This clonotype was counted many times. This CDR3 reads CASSPTDSYGYTF. DNA for the CDR3: TGTGCCAGCTCACCGACGGACAGTTATGGCTACACCTTC. The chain employs TRBV18 and TRBJ1-2; maybe TRBD1 (6 bases). Trimming stripped 3 bases from V and 5 bases from J, with 10 bases between. The CDR3 length is 13 residues. Germline V lookup: CDR1 KGHSH, CDR2 LQKENI.

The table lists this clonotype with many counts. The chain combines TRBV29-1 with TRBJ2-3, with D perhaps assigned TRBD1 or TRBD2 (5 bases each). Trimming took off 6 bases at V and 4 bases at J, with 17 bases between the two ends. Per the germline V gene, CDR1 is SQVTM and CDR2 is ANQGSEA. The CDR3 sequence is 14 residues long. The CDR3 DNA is TGCAGCGTCGCCCATGAGGGGTACGCAGATACGCAGTATTTT. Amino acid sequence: CSVAHEGYADTQYF.